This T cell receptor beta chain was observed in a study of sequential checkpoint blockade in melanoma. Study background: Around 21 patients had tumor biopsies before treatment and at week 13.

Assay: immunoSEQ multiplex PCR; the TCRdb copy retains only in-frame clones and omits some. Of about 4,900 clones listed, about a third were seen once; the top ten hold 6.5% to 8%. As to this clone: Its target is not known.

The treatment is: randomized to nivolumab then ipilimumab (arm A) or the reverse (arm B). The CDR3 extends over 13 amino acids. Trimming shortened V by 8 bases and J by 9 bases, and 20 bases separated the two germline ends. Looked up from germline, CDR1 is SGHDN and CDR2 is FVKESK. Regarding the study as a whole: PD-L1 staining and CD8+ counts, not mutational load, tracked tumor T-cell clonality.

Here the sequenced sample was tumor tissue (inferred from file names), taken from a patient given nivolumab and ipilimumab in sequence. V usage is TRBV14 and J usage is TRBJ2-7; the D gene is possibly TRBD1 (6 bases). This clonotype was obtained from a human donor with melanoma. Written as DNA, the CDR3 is TGTGCCAGCGCCGACCAAATGACAGGAGGGCAGTACTTC. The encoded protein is CASADQMTGGQYF.